Listed below are T cell receptor beta chains from one sample, sequenced in a study of T-cell memory formation after mild COVID-19. MiXCR was run by TCRdb on the 5' RACE reads, yielding one entry per CDR3 protein. The sample holds more than 300,000 distinct CDR3 sequences, 20% to 25% seen once. The source material was PBMCs or a T cell subset sorted from them (not recorded which). The receptors were gathered from a man younger than 35 who had mild COVID-19 (a few samples of this study predate the infection). Cell type and time point are not known. The conserved cysteine and the conserved F or W are not part of the CDR3 here.

TRBV18	TRBJ2-2	ASSPRAAANTGELF
TRBV4-3	TRBJ1-2	ASSQDLGASYGYT
TRBV20-1	TRBJ2-3	SASTYSQGNTQY
TRBV5-5	TRBJ2-2	ASSSSLAGARTGELF
TRBV7-2	TRBJ1-1	ASSAQTERGSEAF
TRBV9	TRBJ2-5	ASRAEGYQETQY
TRBV6-1	TRBJ2-5	ASSENLPGGNQY
TRBV7-9	TRBJ1-1	ASSLVFGGAEAF
TRBV28	TRBJ1-2	ASSLGGQGKVA
TRBV29-1	TRBJ2-2	STDSGNTGELF
TRBV5-1	TRBJ2-1	ASSYPDSNEQF
TRBV7-8	TRBJ1-1	ASSLVPAGRYTEAF
TRBV5-5	TRBJ2-2	ASSLPGGADTGELF
TRBV4-2	TRBJ2-3	ASSQESRAAGTDTQY
TRBV5-1	TRBJ2-1	ARRPGRVNEQF
TRBV7-9	TRBJ1-3	ASSLVGIPGNTIY
TRBV5-5	TRBJ1-6	ASSAYRSFSSYNSPLH
TRBV29-1	TRBJ2-4	SARSGLEGNIQY
TRBV6-6	TRBJ2-2	ASSYGTSGGAYTGELF
TRBV7-2	TRBJ2-1	ASSPPGLDLPF
TRBV7-2	TRBJ2-5	ASSGKRDQETQY
TRBV11-2	TRBJ2-3	ASSSEWITQY
TRBV20-1	TRBJ2-3	SAALGTDTQY
TRBV5-1	TRBJ1-5	ASSLEQLGSNQPQH
TRBV6-6	TRBJ2-4	ASSPGGPLAKNIQY
TRBV13	TRBJ1-6	ASSPAGTVNSPLH
TRBV4-1	TRBJ2-3	ASSQDYTASSTDTQY
TRBV7-2	TRBJ1-1	ASSLVGGDPRAF
TRBV4-2	TRBJ1-1	ASSQVSVTAEAF
TRBV5-1	TRBJ2-7	ASSLAHTGGSAYEQY
TRBV4-3	TRBJ1-1	ASSQVNLNTEAF
TRBV7-9	TRBJ1-4	ASSPRQLGREKLF
TRBV20-1	TRBJ2-3	SATPSGGAADTQY
TRBV23-1	TRBJ1-5	ASSQPADGRRGPQH
TRBV7-3	TRBJ2-7	ASSMGLAGDYEQY
TRBV11-3	TRBJ1-6	ATWRRRSRSLH
TRBV4-2	TRBJ2-3	ASSRGTSSTDTQY
TRBV5-4	TRBJ1-3	ASSLHRRNTIY
TRBV4-1	TRBJ1-5	ASSQEGRNQPQH
TRBV2	TRBJ2-2	ASTREPGELF
TRBV29-1	TRBJ2-3	SVPPASGTTDTQY